These T cell receptor beta chains were read from a single sample in a study of T cell changes during pregnancy in multiple sclerosis. Sequencing used immunoSEQ multiplex PCR; TCRdb keeps in-frame clones, though not all of them. The repertoire holds about 59,000 clones, with approximately 90% as singletons. Specimen: peripheral blood, collected in the third trimester of pregnancy. The receptors shown here come from a female donor in good health, enrolled as a control in a pregnancy study. Both conserved end residues are part of each CDR3. D genes are given only for firm matches. Rows give clone size only sometimes, using once, few, many, or a class for an expanded clone.

>TRBJ2-1|-|-|TRBV9
CASSEGDVALSSSYNEQFF
TGTGCCAGCAGCGAGGGGGATGTGGCACTTTCGAGCTCCTACAATGAGCAGTTCTTC
>TRBJ1-4|TRBD1|-|TRBV29-1
CSVRQGLREKLFF
TGCAGCGTCAGACAGGGCCTGAGAGAAAAACTGTTTTTT
>TRBJ2-3|-|-|TRBV5-5
CASSLGQSTDTQYF
TGTGCCAGCAGCTTGGGGCAGAGCACAGATACGCAGTATTTT
>TRBJ1-2|-|once|TRBV14
CASSPLGGDLTGYTF
TGTGCCAGCAGCCCTCTAGGAGGAGACCTCACTGGCTACACCTTC
>TRBJ1-6|-|-|TRBV6-6
CASVRESYNSPLHF
TGTGCCAGCGTCAGGGAATCCTATAATTCACCCCTCCACTTT
>TRBJ2-7|TRBD1|-|TRBV4-1
CASSQKPGQGAGSYEQYF
TGCGCCAGCAGCCAAAAGCCGGGACAGGGGGCTGGGTCCTACGAGCAGTACTTC
>TRBJ1-2|-|-|TRBV19
CASQRLPNYGYTF
TGTGCCAGCCAACGACTACCTAACTATGGCTACACCTTC
>TRBJ2-7|TRBD1|-|TRBV5-4
CASSTGTDFTYEQYF
TGTGCCAGCAGCACTGGGACAGACTTCACCTACGAGCAGTACTTC
>TRBJ1-2|TRBD1|-|TRBV28
CASSLGQNYGYTF
TGTGCCAGCAGCTTGGGACAGAACTATGGCTACACCTTC
>TRBJ2-7|-|once|TRBV7-9
CASSLMGRQGNYEQYF
TGTGCCAGCAGCTTAATGGGCCGGCAGGGAAACTACGAGCAGTACTTC
>TRBJ2-7|TRBD1|-|TRBV4-2
CASSQDQGGDRGVVGYEQYF
TGTGCCAGCAGCCAAGATCAGGGTGGGGACAGGGGAGTAGTGGGCTACGAGCAGTACTTC
>TRBJ2-7|TRBD2|few|TRBV28
CASSSPASGTYEQYF
TGTGCCAGCAGTTCTCCGGCTAGCGGAACCTACGAGCAGTACTTC
>TRBJ2-7|-|-|TRBV6-6
CASSYSRGNYEQYF
TGTGCCAGCAGTTATAGTCGCGGAAACTACGAGCAGTACTTC
>TRBJ2-1|TRBD2|once|TRBV11-2
CASRLTSGYYNEQFF
TGTGCCAGCAGGCTTACTAGCGGTTACTACAATGAGCAGTTCTTC
>TRBJ2-6|-|-|TRBV5-1
CASSSGAGANVLTF
TGCGCCAGCAGCTCAGGCGCTGGGGCCAACGTCCTGACTTTC
>TRBJ2-5|TRBD2|-|TRBV6-1
CASSEAAGGGETQYF
TGTGCCAGCAGTGAAGCTGCGGGAGGGGGGGAGACCCAGTACTTC
>TRBJ2-7|TRBD2|-|TRBV29-1
CSVGGTSYEQYF
TGCAGCGTTGGCGGGACTAGCTACGAGCAGTACTTC
>TRBJ2-3|-|-|TRBV7-8
CASSYSGRADTQYF
TGTGCCAGCAGCTATAGCGGAAGGGCAGATACGCAGTATTTT
>TRBJ2-5|-|-|TRBV21-1
CASSKGGRDSLPRGETQYF
TGTGCCAGCAGCAAAGGGGGCCGGGACAGTCTTCCGCGGGGAGAGACCCAGTACTTC
>TRBJ2-1|-|-|TRBV6-5
CAAEDWVRNEQFF
TGTGCCGCCGAGGACTGGGTGAGGAATGAGCAGTTCTTC
>TRBJ2-5|TRBD1|-|TRBV9
CASSVEAGTGGSWETQYF
TGTGCCAGCAGCGTAGAGGCCGGGACAGGGGGTTCTTGGGAGACCCAGTACTTC
>TRBJ2-7|-|-|TRBV20-1
CSASPRDEQYF
TGCAGTGCTAGTCCTAGAGACGAGCAGTACTTC
>TRBJ1-1|-|-|TRBV5-1
CASSLGGGQDTEAFF
TGCGCCAGCAGCTTGGGGGGGGGCCAGGACACTGAAGCTTTCTTT
>TRBJ1-1|-|-|TRBV10-3
CAITRAADTEAFF
TGTGCCATCACCAGGGCGGCGGACACTGAAGCTTTCTTT
>TRBJ1-1|-|-|TRBV29-1
CSVEDRWMSAEAFF
TGCAGCGTTGAAGATCGATGGATGAGCGCTGAAGCTTTCTTT
>TRBJ2-7|-|-|TRBV4-2
CASSQDGGGGSYEQYF
TGTGCCAGCAGCCAAGATGGAGGTGGAGGGAGCTACGAGCAGTACTTC
>TRBJ2-2|-|-|TRBV12-2
CASRVTGTSGEGWTGELFF
TGTGCAAGTCGCGTCACCGGGACTAGCGGAGAAGGGTGGACCGGGGAGCTGTTTTTT
>TRBJ1-1|-|once|TRBV11-3
CASSFQGGSEAFF
TGTGCCAGCAGCTTCCAGGGCGGATCTGAAGCTTTCTTT
>TRBJ2-5|-|-|TRBV9
CASSVGGGHHGETQYF
TGTGCCAGCAGCGTAGGCGGCGGACACCACGGAGAGACCCAGTACTTC
>TRBJ1-4|-|-|TRBV19
CASSIGRTPRTGEKLFF
TGTGCCAGTAGTATAGGGAGGACGCCAAGGACGGGTGAAAAACTGTTTTTT
>TRBJ2-7|TRBD1|once|TRBV11-3
CASSSRGTGVSYEQYF
TGTGCCAGCAGCTCGCGAGGGACAGGGGTTTCTTACGAGCAGTACTTC
>TRBJ1-4|-|-|TRBV21-1
CASSNGSGLGEGFSEKLFF
TGTGCCAGCAGCAACGGTAGCGGACTGGGCGAGGGATTTAGTGAAAAACTGTTTTTT
>TRBJ2-1|-|-|TRBV6-5
CASSTSRDNEQFF
TGTGCCAGCAGCACCTCCAGGGACAATGAGCAGTTCTTC
>TRBJ2-7|TRBD1|once|TRBV6-5
CASSFGQGVSYEQYF
TGTGCCAGCAGTTTTGGCCAGGGGGTCTCCTACGAGCAGTACTTC
>TRBJ2-1|TRBD1|-|TRBV18
CASSPSGGVGNEQFF
TGTGCCAGCTCACCTTCAGGGGGCGTTGGTAATGAGCAGTTCTTC
>TRBJ2-1|TRBD2|-|TRBV27
CASSLPRGSSYNEQFF
TGTGCCAGCAGTCTGCCGCGGGGGAGCTCCTACAATGAGCAGTTCTTC
>TRBJ2-2|-|-|TRBV19
CASSIDGRLNTGELFF
TGTGCCAGTAGTATAGATGGGAGATTAAACACCGGGGAGCTGTTTTTT
>TRBJ2-2|TRBD1|-|TRBV15
CATSSRDRDFGELFF
TGTGCCACCAGCAGCCGGGACAGAGACTTCGGGGAGCTGTTTTTT
>TRBJ2-1|-|-|TRBV11-3
CASSLLRSPYNEQFF
TGTGCCAGCAGCCTACTACGATCGCCATACAATGAGCAGTTCTTC
>TRBJ2-5|TRBD2|-|TRBV29-1
CSVEYPGTIETQYF
TGCAGCGTTGAATACCCCGGGACTATCGAGACCCAGTACTTC
>TRBJ2-3|-|-|TRBV29-1
CSVARGLTDTQYF
TGCAGCGTCGCCAGGGGTCTCACAGATACGCAGTATTTT
>TRBJ2-2|-|-|TRBV7-2
CASSFSSDTGELFF
TGTGCCAGCAGCTTCTCGTCGGACACCGGGGAGCTGTTTTTT
>TRBJ1-1|-|-|TRBV7-9
CASSPSDPEAFF
TGTGCCAGCAGCCCAAGCGACCCTGAAGCTTTCTTT
>TRBJ2-2|-|once|TRBV6-5
CASSRAGLGAGELFF
TGTGCCAGCAGTCGCGCGGGGCTAGGTGCCGGGGAGCTGTTTTTT
>TRBJ2-5|-|-|TRBV7-9
CASSLDGFGGQTQYF
TGTGCCAGCAGCTTAGACGGCTTCGGGGGGCAGACCCAGTACTTC
>TRBJ1-1|-|-|TRBV7-2
CASSDDRESATEAFF
TGTGCCAGCAGCGATGACAGAGAAAGTGCCACTGAAGCTTTCTTT